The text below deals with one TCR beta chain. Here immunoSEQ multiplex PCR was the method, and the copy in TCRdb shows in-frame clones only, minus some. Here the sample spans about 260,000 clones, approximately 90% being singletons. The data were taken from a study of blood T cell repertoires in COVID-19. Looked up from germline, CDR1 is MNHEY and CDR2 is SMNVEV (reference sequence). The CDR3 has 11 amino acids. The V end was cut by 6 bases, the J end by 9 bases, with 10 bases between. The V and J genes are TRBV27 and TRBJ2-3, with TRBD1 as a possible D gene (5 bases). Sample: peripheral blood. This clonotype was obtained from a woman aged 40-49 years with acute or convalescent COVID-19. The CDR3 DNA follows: TGTGCCAGCAGCGATAGGGGAACGCAGTATTTT. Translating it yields CASSDRGTQYF.